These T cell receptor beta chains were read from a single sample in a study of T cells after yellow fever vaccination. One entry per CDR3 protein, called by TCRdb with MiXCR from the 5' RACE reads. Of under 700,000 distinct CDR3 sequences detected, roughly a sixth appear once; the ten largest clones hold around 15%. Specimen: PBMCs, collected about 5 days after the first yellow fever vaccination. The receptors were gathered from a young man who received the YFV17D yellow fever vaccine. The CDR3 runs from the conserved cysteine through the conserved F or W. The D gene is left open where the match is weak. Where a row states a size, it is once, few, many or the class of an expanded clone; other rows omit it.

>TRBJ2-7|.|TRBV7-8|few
TGTGCCAGCAGCAGGGGTTCTCCAGGGAAGGCCTACGAGCAGTACTTC
CASSRGSPGKAYEQYF
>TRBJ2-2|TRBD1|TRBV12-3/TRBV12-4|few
TGTGCCAGCAGTCGACAGGGGGCGAACACCGGGGAGCTGTTTTTT
CASSRQGANTGELFF
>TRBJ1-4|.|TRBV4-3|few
TGCGCCAGCAGCCAAGGACAGTCTACTAAAAAACTGTTTTTT
CASSQGQSTKKLFF
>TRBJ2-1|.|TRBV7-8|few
TGTGCCAGCAGAGGATGGGGGGAGTCCTACAATGAGCAGTTCTTC
CASRGWGESYNEQFF
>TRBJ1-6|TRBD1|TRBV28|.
TGTGCCAGCAGAAGCCGGGACAGGGGAAATTCACCCCTCCACTTT
CASRSRDRGNSPLHF
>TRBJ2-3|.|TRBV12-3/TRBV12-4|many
TGTGCCAGCAGTTTAAGGGTCGGAGATACGCAGTATTTT
CASSLRVGDTQYF
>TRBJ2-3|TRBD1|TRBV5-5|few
TGTGCCAGCAGCTTGAGGGTTTATTCCGGGACAGCCACAGATACGCAGTATTTT
CASSLRVYSGTATDTQYF
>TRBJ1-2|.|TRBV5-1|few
TGCGCCAGCTCGGACGGTTCTAACTATGGCTACACCTTC
CASSDGSNYGYTF
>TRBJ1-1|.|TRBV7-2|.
TGTGCCACAAACCGACCGGGTGGGTACACTGAAGCTTTCTTT
CATNRPGGYTEAFF
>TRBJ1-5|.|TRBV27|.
TGTGCCAGCAGCCCTACCACATATAGCAATCAGCCCCAGCATTTT
CASSPTTYSNQPQHF
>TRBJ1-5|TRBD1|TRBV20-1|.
TGCAGTGCTAGCCGGGACAGGGCACAAAATCAGCCCCAGCATTTT
CSASRDRAQNQPQHF
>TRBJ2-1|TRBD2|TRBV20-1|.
TGCAGTGCTACGGGACTAGCGGGGGGAATTTACAATGAGCAGTTCTTC
CSATGLAGGIYNEQFF
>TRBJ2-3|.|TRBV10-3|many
TGTGCCACGCTAGCATATAGCACAGATACGCAGTATTTT
CATLAYSTDTQYF
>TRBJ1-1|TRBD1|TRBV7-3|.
TGTGCCAGCAGCTCTTCAGGGGGCAGCTACACTGAAGCTTTCTTT
CASSSSGGSYTEAFF
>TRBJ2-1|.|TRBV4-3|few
TGCGCCAGCAGCCAAGGGGACCGGGACCCCTACAATGAGCAGTTCTTC
CASSQGDRDPYNEQFF
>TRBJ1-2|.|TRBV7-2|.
TGTGCCAGCTCAATGACAGACCCAATCTATGGCTACACCTTC
CASSMTDPIYGYTF
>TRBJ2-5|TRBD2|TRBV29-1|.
TGCAGCGTTGTGGGACTAGCGGTGTTCGGGGAGACCCAGTACTTC
CSVVGLAVFGETQYF
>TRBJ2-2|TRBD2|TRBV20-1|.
TGCAGTCTCTCTAGCGGGGGGCGGGGCACCGGGGAGCTGTTTTTT
CSLSSGGRGTGELFF
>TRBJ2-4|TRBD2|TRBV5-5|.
TGTGCCAGCAGCTTGGATAGCGGGCGGCAAGCCAAAAACATTCAGTACTTC
CASSLDSGRQAKNIQYF
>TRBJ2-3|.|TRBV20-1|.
TGCAGTGCTGTTACGATTCCAAGCACAGATACGCAGTATTTT
CSAVTIPSTDTQYF
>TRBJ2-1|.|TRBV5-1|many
TGCGCCAGCAGCTTGGGGGGGGTCTCCTACAATGAGCAGTTCTTC
CASSLGGVSYNEQFF
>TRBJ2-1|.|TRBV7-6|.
TGTGCCAGCAGCCCGCCCCGAGATGAGCAGTTCTTC
CASSPPRDEQFF
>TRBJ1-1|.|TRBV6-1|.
TGTGCCAGCTCACGCAGACCTGATCAGGGCACTGAAGCTTTCTTT
CASSRRPDQGTEAFF
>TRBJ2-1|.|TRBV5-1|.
TGCGCCAGCAGCTCGCCTGTCGCGACAGGCAATGAGCAGTTCTTC
CASSSPVATGNEQFF
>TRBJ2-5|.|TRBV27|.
TGTGCCAGCAGTTTAAGCGTGGGGCGGGAGACCCAGTACTTC
CASSLSVGRETQYF
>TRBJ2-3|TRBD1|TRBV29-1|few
TGCAGCGTTGAAAGGCAGGGGGCGGTAGATACGCAGTATTTT
CSVERQGAVDTQYF
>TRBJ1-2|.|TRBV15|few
TGTGCCACCAGGGACCCCTCCAAGGGGTTCTATGGCTACACCTTC
CATRDPSKGFYGYTF
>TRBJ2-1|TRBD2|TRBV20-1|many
TGCAGTGCAACGACTAGCGGAGCGAATGAGCAGTTCTTC
CSATTSGANEQFF
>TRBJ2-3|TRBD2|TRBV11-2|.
TGTGCCAGCAGCGCACTAGCGTCCAGCACAGATACGCAGTATTTT
CASSALASSTDTQYF
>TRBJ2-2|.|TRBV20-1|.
TGCAGTGCCTCATCCGCGGGGGCGATCACCGGGGAGCTGTTTTTT
CSASSAGAITGELFF
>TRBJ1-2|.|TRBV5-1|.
TGCGCCAGCAGCTGGGGCGAAGGGGTCGGTGGCTACACCTTC
CASSWGEGVGGYTF
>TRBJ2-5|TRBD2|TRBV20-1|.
TGCAGTGCTCCAGGGACTAGCGGGCGCGAAGAGACCCAGTACTTC
CSAPGTSGREETQYF
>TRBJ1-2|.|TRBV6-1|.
TGTGCCAGCAGTGAAGTTGTTGGGACAGGCTACACCTTC
CASSEVVGTGYTF
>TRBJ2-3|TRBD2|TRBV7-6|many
TGTGCCAGCAGCTTGTCTAGCGGGGGTTTGATCACAGATACGCAGTATTTT
CASSLSSGGLITDTQYF
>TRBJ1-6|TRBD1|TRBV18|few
TGTGCCAGCTCACCACAGGCCGGACAGGGCGATTCACCCCTCCACTTT
CASSPQAGQGDSPLHF
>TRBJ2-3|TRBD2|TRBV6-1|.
TGTGCCAGCACCTCTAGCGGGGGGGTGTATACGCAGTATTTT
CASTSSGGVYTQYF
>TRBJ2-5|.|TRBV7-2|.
TGTGCCAGCAGCTTAGGCATGGGGGCGGGGGAGACCCAGTACTTC
CASSLGMGAGETQYF
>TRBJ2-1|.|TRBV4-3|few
TGCGCCAGCAGCCAAGACCAGGGACTCTACAATGAGCAGTTCTTC
CASSQDQGLYNEQFF
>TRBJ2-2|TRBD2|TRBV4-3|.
TGCGCCAGCAGCCAGCACAAAACTAGCGGGGGTAACACCGGGGAGCTGTTTTTT
CASSQHKTSGGNTGELFF
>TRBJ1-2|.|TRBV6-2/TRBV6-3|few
TGTGCCAGCAGTTACTCCCTCGGGGGGCCATATGGCTACACCTTC
CASSYSLGGPYGYTF
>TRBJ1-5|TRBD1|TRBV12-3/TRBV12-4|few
TGTGCCAGCAATCATGACAGGGGGGTTCAGCCCCAGCATTTT
CASNHDRGVQPQHF
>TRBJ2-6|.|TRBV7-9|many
TGTGCCAGCAGTTCTGCTGGGGCCAACGTCCTGACTTTC
CASSSAGANVLTF
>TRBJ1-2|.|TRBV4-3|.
TGCGCCAGCAGCCAAGATGAGGGCACCAACTATGGCTACACCTTC
CASSQDEGTNYGYTF
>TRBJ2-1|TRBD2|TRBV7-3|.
TGTGCCAGCAGCATAGACGGGGGGATCACCTACAATGAGCAGTTCTTC
CASSIDGGITYNEQFF
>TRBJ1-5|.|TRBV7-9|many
TGTGCCAGCACCTCGGGCAATCAGCCCCAGCATTTT
CASTSGNQPQHF
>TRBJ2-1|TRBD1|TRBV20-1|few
TGCAGTGCTAGAGTACCCAGCGGACAGGACTACAATGAGCAGTTCTTC
CSARVPSGQDYNEQFF
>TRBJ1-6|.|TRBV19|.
TGTGCCACCAGACCGGGTCCCTATAATTCACCCCTCCACTTT
CATRPGPYNSPLHF
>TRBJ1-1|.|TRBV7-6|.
TGTGCCAGCAGCTCGGCCTACGGGCAGAACACTGAAGCTTTCTTT
CASSSAYGQNTEAFF
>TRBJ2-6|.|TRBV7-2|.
TGTGCCAGCAACCATAGGACAACCGGGGCCAACGTCCTGACTTTC
CASNHRTTGANVLTF
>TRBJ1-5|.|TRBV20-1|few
TGCAGTGCTAGAGATAGGCAGCTAGAACGGCCCCAGCATTTT
CSARDRQLERPQHF
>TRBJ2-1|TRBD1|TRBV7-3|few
TGTGCCAGCAGCCTCCGGACCCCGGGACAGGGATCGGACAATGAGCAGTTCTTC
CASSLRTPGQGSDNEQFF
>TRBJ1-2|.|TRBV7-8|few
TGTGCCAGCAGCTTAGACGTCTATGGCTACACCTTC
CASSLDVYGYTF
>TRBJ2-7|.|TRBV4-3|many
TGCGCCAGCAGCCAAGACCGGGTTAGAAGGAGGACCGGACAGTCCTACGAGCAGTACTTC
CASSQDRVRRRTGQSYEQYF
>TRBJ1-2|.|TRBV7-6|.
TGTGCCAGCAGCCCGGGGGGGGCGGGAGCTAACTATGGCTACACCTTC
CASSPGGAGANYGYTF
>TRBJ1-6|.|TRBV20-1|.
TGCAGTGCTAGAGAATCAGCGTATAATTCACCCCTCCACTTT
CSARESAYNSPLHF
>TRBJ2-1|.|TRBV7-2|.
TGTGCCAGCAGCTCCTCGTGGGGAGCCTACAATGAGCAGTTCTTC
CASSSSWGAYNEQFF
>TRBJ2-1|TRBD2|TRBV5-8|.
TGTGCCAGCAGGTCGCGGGGGAGCTCCTACAATGAGCAGTTCTTC
CASRSRGSSYNEQFF
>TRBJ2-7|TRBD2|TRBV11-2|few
TGTGCCAGCAGATACGGGGGGTACGAGCAGTACTTC
CASRYGGYEQYF
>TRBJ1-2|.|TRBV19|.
TGTGCCAGTAGTAGTCAGGCAGCCGTTAACTATGGCTACACCTTC
CASSSQAAVNYGYTF